One and the same sample provided the 29 T cell receptor beta chains below, sequenced in a study of early T cells in non-severe SARS-CoV-2 infection. TCRdb fed the 5' RACE reads into MiXCR, producing one record per CDR3 protein. The sample holds 100,000 to 140,000 distinct CDR3 sequences; approximately 12% are singletons and the top ten take 6.5% to 8%. Sequenced input: whole blood. These receptor sequences come from an adult who was a healthcare worker with PCR-confirmed SARS-CoV-2 infection or an uninfected control (not recorded which).

This clonotype was seen repeatedly, ten times or more. The chain employs TRBV14 and TRBJ2-3; D is undetermined. V lost 4 bases and J 4 bases, leaving 9 bases between the germline ends. The V gene's germline CDR1 is SGHDN and CDR2 FVKESK. The CDR3 length is 13 residues. CDR3 DNA: TGTGCCAGCAGCCCCGGGTGGTCAGATACGCAGTATTTT. It is translated as CASSPGWSDTQYF. The full variable domain, its missing parts supplied by reference TRBV14 and TRBJ2-3, is EAGVTQFPSHSVIEKGQTVTLRCDPISGHDNLYWYRRVMGKEIKFLLHFVKESKQDESGMPNNRFLAERTGGTYSTLKVQPAELEDSGVYFCASSPGWSDTQYFGPGTRLTVL.

The chain has TRBV9 and TRBJ2-7; D possibly corresponds to TRBD2 (5 bases). Germline V gene data show CDR1 as SGDLS and CDR2 as YYNGEE. V was cut by 3 bases and J by 6 bases, with 10 bases left in between. This CDR3 has 12 residues. In DNA, the CDR3 is TGTGCCAGCAGCGGCGATGAGGGCGAGCAGTACTTC. Translating it yields CASSGDEGEQYF.

This clonotype was seen a handful of times. This chain connects TRBV13 to TRBJ2-3, with 8 bases that match TRBD1. The CDR3 has 17 amino acids. V shed 0 bases and J 4 bases; nucleotides not matched to a gene: 9. CDR1 and CDR2 from the germline V gene are PRHDT and FYEKMQ (reference sequence). The CDR3 DNA follows: TGTGCCAGCAGCTTAGGTTTCGACAGGGGAATCGCAGATACGCAGTATTTT. Protein product: CASSLGFDRGIADTQYF.

V gene TRBV29-1 combines with J gene TRBJ2-2; D assignment may be TRBD1 or TRBD2 (5 bases each). Trimming shortened V by 6 bases and J by 6 bases, and 17 bases separated the two germline ends. Germline V gene sequence: CDR1 SQVTM, CDR2 ANQGSEA. The CDR3 consists of 14 residues. The CDR3 DNA follows: TGCAGCGTAGTTGGGGCCACTAGGTCCGGGGAGCTGTTTTTT. Translated, it gives CSVVGATRSGELFF.

In regard to this clonotype: One end of the junction varies from germline; a read error may be responsible. The CDR3 loop is CASSLNPPGAGDTGEPFF. The CDR3 nucleotides read TGTGCCAGCAGCTTGAACCCCCCGGGAGCGGGAGACACCGGGGAGCCGTTTTTT. This rearrangement joins TRBV7-8 to TRBJ2-2; TRBD2 agrees at 8 bases. Germline V gene lookup returns CDR1 SGHVS and CDR2 FQNEAQ. CDR3 length: 18 residues.

Remarks on this clonotype: A much larger clone lies one base from this, so it may be a read error. V and J are TRBV11-2 and TRBJ2-7, with 7 bases lining up with TRBD1. The V gene end was trimmed by 3 bases and the J gene end by 9 bases; junction bases not matched to a gene: 11. The CDR3 consists of 14 residues. Germline V gene sequence: CDR1 SGHAT, CDR2 FQNNGV. This chain's CDR3 is CASSLYRGSNGQYF. CDR3 coding DNA: TGTGCCAGCAGCTTGTACAGGGGAAGTAACGGGCAGTACTTC.

This sequence joins TRBV7-8 and TRBJ2-1; 8 bases fit TRBD2. Germline V gene sequence: CDR1 SGHVS, CDR2 FQNEAQ. The CDR3 runs to 15 residues. The ends lost 4 bases at V and 6 bases at J; junction bases unmatched: 8. The CDR3 nucleotides read TGTGCCAGCAGCTCGTCGGGACTAGAGGCCAATGAGCAGTTCTTC. Amino acids: CASSSSGLEANEQFF.

The rearrangement joins TRBV12-3 or TRBV12-4 to TRBJ2-2; the D gene is possibly TRBD1 (6 bases). This CDR3 has 14 residues. The V gene lost 6 bases and the J gene lost 3 bases, with 11 bases spanning the gap. The CDR3: CASRLTGYTGELFF. CDR3 nucleotides: TGTGCCAGCAGACTTACAGGGTACACCGGGGAGCTGTTTTTT.

This clonotype was picked up a small number of times. CDR3 amino acids: CASSYTGNQPQHF. As DNA, the CDR3 is TGTGCCAGCAGCTACACGGGTAATCAGCCCCAGCATTTT. The chain joins TRBV6-6 to TRBJ1-5; D not certain. This CDR3 is built from 13 residues. Trimming removed 6 bases at V and 4 bases at J, with 10 bases between. CDR1 and CDR2 from the germline V gene are MNHNY and SVGAGI (reference sequence).

The table lists this clonotype with many counts. V usage is TRBV9 and J usage is TRBJ2-3; D might be TRBD1 or TRBD2, each matching 6 bases. Germline CDR1 SGDLS, CDR2 YYNGEE. Trimming removed 1 base at V and 5 bases at J, with 17 bases between. The CDR3 consists of 16 residues. CDR3 in DNA: TGTGCCAGCAGCGTACGGGGGACAATAGGGGGAGATACGCAGTATTTT. It codes for CASSVRGTIGGDTQYF.

This clonotype has only a few counts. The chain employs TRBV2 and TRBJ2-2; no firm D call. This CDR3 has 15 amino acids. Germline values: CDR1 SNHLY, CDR2 FYNNEI. Trimming removed 2 bases at V and 0 bases at J, with 7 bases between. This chain's CDR3 is CASSERRPNTGELFF. As DNA, the CDR3 is TGTGCCAGCAGTGAACGCAGACCGAACACCGGGGAGCTGTTTTTT. Full variable domain (rest looked up from reference TRBV2 and TRBJ2-2): EPEVTQTPSHQVTQMGQEVILRCVPISNHLYFYWYRQILGQKVEFLVSFYNNEISEKSEIFDDQFSVERPDGSNFTLKIRSTKLEDSAMYFCASSERRPNTGELFFGEGSRLTVL.

This clonotype showed up just a few times. The rearrangement joins TRBV5-4 to TRBJ2-7, with D maybe TRBD2 (6 bases). The ends were cut back, 4 bases at V and 5 bases at J, with 16 bases in the middle. The CDR3 is 14 amino acids. The germline V gene encodes CDR1 SGHNT and CDR2 YYREEE (reference sequence). The CDR3 sequence: CASSMSGSRDEQYF. In nucleotides, the CDR3 is TGTGCCAGCAGCATGAGCGGGTCTAGGGACGAGCAGTACTTC.

This clonotype was seen repeatedly, ten times or more. The J gene is TRBJ2-1, the V gene TRBV7-2; 7 nucleotides align to TRBD2. Per the germline V gene, CDR1 is SGHTA and CDR2 is FQGNSA. The CDR3 is 17 amino acids. V lost 3 bases and J lost 6; bases outside the gene matches: 14. The CDR3 nucleotides are TGTGCCAGCAGCTTTATAAAGTGGGTAGCGGGCCCCAATGAGCAGTTCTTC. Protein sequence: CASSFIKWVAGPNEQFF.

This clonotype appeared many times. This chain uses TRBV12-3 or TRBV12-4 with TRBJ2-1, with D perhaps given as TRBD1 or TRBD2 (5 bases each). This CDR3 is built from 15 residues. Trimming removed 6 bases at V and 7 bases at J, with 19 bases between. The CDR3 DNA reads as TGTGCCAGCAGCCAAATCCGGGACCCCTTTAATGAGCAGTTCTTC. It specifies CASSQIRDPFNEQFF.

In its sample, this clonotype was seen many times. V usage is TRBV5-1 and J usage is TRBJ2-1; 7 nucleotides align to TRBD2. With V trimmed by 3 bases and J by 10 bases, 7 bases remained unmatched. The CDR3 consists of 13 residues. Germline V gene lookup returns CDR1 SGHRS and CDR2 YFSETQ. CDR3 coding DNA: TGCGCCAGCAGCTCCCTACTAGCGTCGGAGCAGTTCTTC. It codes for CASSSLLASEQFF.

This clonotype occurred many times. The chain recombines TRBV5-1 with TRBJ2-2, with D possibly TRBD1 on 5 matching bases. CDR1 is SGHRS, CDR2 YFSETQ, per germline. With 5 bases removed from V and 3 bases from J, the gap between germline ends came to 14 bases. This CDR3 is built from 15 residues. In DNA, the CDR3 is TGCGCCAGCAGTTCTAGGGGCGACGACACCGGGGAGCTGTTTTTT. Its protein is CASSSRGDDTGELFF.

This rearrangement joins TRBV6-5 to TRBJ2-5, with TRBD1 identical over 9 bases. The germline V gene encodes CDR1 MNHEY and CDR2 SVGAGI. This CDR3 contains 17 residues. V lost 2 bases, J lost 5 bases, and 12 bases stayed unmatched. The CDR3 loop reads CASSYKGTGWSAETQYF. The CDR3 DNA is TGTGCCAGCAGTTACAAGGGGACAGGGTGGAGTGCGGAGACCCAGTACTTC.

This clonotype was counted a few times. This chain uses TRBV9 with TRBJ2-2; D may be TRBD1 or TRBD2 (5 bases each). The V gene lost 7 bases and the J gene lost 7 bases, with 14 bases spanning the gap. Germline CDR1 reads SGDLS; CDR2 reads YYNGEE. This CDR3 has 13 residues. Written as DNA, the CDR3 is TGTGCCAGCCGGGACCCAAGGGGCGGGGAGCTGTTTTTT. Translation gives CASRDPRGGELFF.

A few counts support this clonotype. CDR3 DNA sequence: TGTGCCAGCCTCCGGGGGGGCGAGGAGACCCAGTACTTC. Translating gives CASLRGGEETQYF. The chain uses TRBV6-6 and TRBJ2-5; TRBD2 matches at 8 bases. Germline CDR1 MNHNY, CDR2 SVGAGI (reference sequence). The CDR3 consists of 13 residues. J was trimmed by 5 bases and V by 8 bases; bases with no gene match: 7.

This clonotype appeared a few times. The V call is TRBV18, the J call TRBJ2-7; perhaps D is TRBD1 or TRBD2 (5 bases each). Per the germline V gene, CDR1 is KGHSH and CDR2 is LQKENI. V was shortened by 4 bases and J by 4 bases, with 26 bases between the two germline ends. The CDR3 sequence is 18 residues long. CDR3 region: CASSLRQLLGRTPYEQYF. The CDR3 DNA reads TGTGCCAGCTCACTTCGACAGCTTTTGGGAAGGACTCCGTACGAGCAGTACTTC.

This clonotype was counted a few times. The rearrangement links TRBV7-2 to TRBJ2-7, with D tentatively TRBD2 (5 bases). The germline V gene encodes CDR1 SGHTA and CDR2 FQGNSA. The germline V and J ends were trimmed by 4 bases and 0 bases, with 13 bases remaining between them. The CDR3 length is 15 residues. Here the CDR3 DNA reads TGTGCCAGCAGCTCGTCCGGTGGGAGCTCCTACGAGCAGTACTTC. Protein: CASSSSGGSSYEQYF.

This clonotype was recorded at least ten times. J is TRBJ2-7 and V is TRBV5-1, with 8 bases that match TRBD1. The CDR3 covers 14 residues. Trimming at V came to 7 bases and at J to 6 bases, leaving 12 bases not matched to a gene. Germline lookup yields CDR1 SGHRS and CDR2 YFSETQ. The CDR3, as DNA: TGCGCCAGCGGCCGGGACAGGCCGGGTGGCGAGCAGTACTTC. Residues: CASGRDRPGGEQYF.

The V call is TRBV7-9, the J call TRBJ2-1; D might be TRBD2 (6 bases). CDR3 length: 14 residues. CDR1 and CDR2 (germline): SEHNR, FQNEAQ (reference sequence). V was cut by 0 bases and J by 7 bases, with 10 bases left in between. The DNA of the CDR3 is TGTGCCAGCAGCTTAGCCGGGGGATTTAATGAGCAGTTCTTC. Translation gives CASSLAGGFNEQFF.

This clonotype was recorded many times. The CDR3 loop is CASSQTSTNYGYTF. The CDR3 DNA reads TGTGCCAGCTCTCAGACATCGACTAACTATGGCTACACCTTC. The rearrangement links TRBV18 to TRBJ1-2; D unresolved. V was cut by 6 bases and J by 0 bases, with 11 bases left in between. CDR1 is KGHSH and CDR2 is LQKENI in the germline V gene. The CDR3 is made up of 14 amino acids.

This clonotype was seen many times. The gene calls are TRBV2 and TRBJ2-4; D may be TRBD1 (5 bases). The CDR3 totals 17 residues. Trimming stripped 1 base from V and 4 bases from J, with 17 bases between. The germline V gene has CDR1 SNHLY and CDR2 FYNNEI. CDR3 amino acids: CASSEGALQDYKNIQYF. CDR3 in DNA: TGTGCCAGCAGTGAAGGAGCCCTACAGGATTATAAAAACATTCAGTACTTC.

In its sample, this clonotype was seen many times. The chain carries TRBV19 and TRBJ2-7; D possibly corresponds to TRBD2 (7 bases). CDR1 LNHDA and CDR2 SQIVND come from the germline V gene (reference sequence). The CDR3 runs 16 residues. V was shortened by 6 bases and J by 1 base, with 19 bases between the two germline ends. The DNA for the CDR3 is TGTGCCAGTAGCCCGCGGGGAGGGGGAGCGTCCTACGAGCAGTACTTC. Translation gives CASSPRGGGASYEQYF.

This clonotype was seen many times. The chain couples TRBV28 to TRBJ2-4, with D possibly matching TRBD2 (6 bases). The CDR3 extends over 11 amino acids. Trimming left V 8 bases short and J 8 bases short, with 10 bases between. CDR1 and CDR2 from the germline V gene are MDHEN and SYDVKM. The CDR3 protein is CASGTLDIQYF. The CDR3 nucleotides are TGTGCCAGCGGGACTCTGGACATTCAGTACTTC.

This clonotype was seen only a few times. The chain carries TRBV5-5 and TRBJ2-3, with D possibly TRBD1 on 6 matching bases. The CDR3 extends over 13 amino acids. CDR1 SGHKS and CDR2 YYEKEE come from the germline V gene (reference sequence). Trimming removed 1 base from V and 3 bases from J, with 6 bases in between. CDR3 in amino acids: CASSLQGTDTQYF. The CDR3 DNA reads TGTGCCAGCAGCTTGCAGGGGACAGATACGCAGTATTTT.

This clonotype occurred many times. This chain connects TRBV6-6 to TRBJ1-2; D is ambiguous. V lost 7 bases to trimming and J lost 7 bases, with 19 bases between them. Germline CDR1 reads MNHNY; CDR2 reads SVGAGI (reference sequence). The CDR3 covers 14 residues. This chain's CDR3 is CASTQMWEKSGYTF. Written as DNA, the CDR3 is TGTGCCAGCACCCAAATGTGGGAGAAGTCTGGCTACACCTTC.